A selection of T cell receptor beta chains follows, all from one sample in a study of blood T cell repertoires in COVID-19. Using immunoSEQ multiplex PCR, the repertoire was profiled, and TCRdb retains in-frame clones only, with some absent. The sample carries over 200,000 clones, around four fifths recorded once. Material: PBMCs or T cells enriched from blood (not recorded which). The receptors were gathered from a man aged 35 to 55 who had recovered from COVID-19. The CDR3 runs from the conserved cysteine through the conserved F or W. D genes are given only for firm matches.

CASSLMVATDTQYF | TGTGCCAGCAGCTTGATGGTGGCAACAGATACGCAGTATTTT | - | TRBJ2-3 | TRBV5-4
CASSPTSGRSYNEQFF | TGTGCCAGCAGCCCCACTAGCGGGAGATCTTACAATGAGCAGTTCTTC | TRBD2 | TRBJ2-1 | TRBV11-2
CASRSRGLDLADASYEQYF | TGTGCCAGCAGGTCCCGGGGACTAGACCTCGCTGACGCCTCCTACGAGCAGTACTTC | TRBD2 | TRBJ2-7 | TRBV27
CASSTDGTTQETQYF | TGTGCCAGTAGCACCGACGGGACAACCCAAGAGACCCAGTACTTC | - | TRBJ2-5 | TRBV9
CASTSRRGMEDPQHF | TGTGCCAGTACCTCCAGGAGAGGCATGGAGGACCCACAGCATTTT | - | TRBJ1-5 | TRBV19
CASTNSRQYSNQPQHF | TGTGCCAGTACTAATAGCAGACAGTATAGCAATCAGCCCCAGCATTTT | - | TRBJ1-5 | TRBV19
CASSQEVLAPRTDTQYF | TGCGCCAGCAGCCAAGAGGTACTAGCTCCCCGCACAGATACGCAGTATTTT | - | TRBJ2-3 | TRBV4-1
CSAGHGGTEAFF | TGCAGCGCCGGGCACGGGGGCACTGAAGCTTTCTTT | - | TRBJ1-1 | TRBV29-1
CSALSSNEQYF | TGCAGTGCACTGTCTAGCAACGAGCAGTACTTC | - | TRBJ2-7 | TRBV20-1
CASSDGDTTMGTEAFF | TGTGCCAGCAGCGATGGGGACACAACTATGGGCACTGAAGCTTTCTTT | - | TRBJ1-1 | TRBV9
CASSEAPLNMAKNIQYF | TGTGCCAGCAGTGAAGCACCGCTAAATATGGCCAAAAACATTCAGTACTTC | - | TRBJ2-4 | TRBV2
CASSPGTGLSQDQPQHF | TGTGCCAGCTCACCGGGGACAGGGCTTTCGCAGGATCAGCCCCAGCATTTT | TRBD1 | TRBJ1-5 | TRBV18
CASSVEGQGPDTQYF | TGTGCCAGCAGCGTAGAAGGACAGGGACCAGATACGCAGTATTTT | TRBD1 | TRBJ2-3 | TRBV9
CASSLNQREAYNEQFF | TGCGCCAGCAGCTTGAATCAGCGGGAGGCCTACAATGAGCAGTTCTTC | TRBD2 | TRBJ2-1 | TRBV5-1
CASSVAVAGALPGANVLTF | TGTGCCAGCAGCGTAGCGGTAGCGGGAGCCCTTCCTGGGGCCAACGTCCTGACTTTC | TRBD2 | TRBJ2-6 | TRBV9
CASSRREGAYEQYF | TGTGCCAGCAGCCGCAGGGAAGGGGCCTACGAGCAGTACTTC | - | TRBJ2-7 | TRBV5-4
CASSSWRILDEAFF | TGTGCCAGCAGCTCGTGGAGAATCCTTGATGAAGCTTTCTTT | - | TRBJ1-1 | TRBV11-2
CASSLDGLNQPQHF | TGTGCCAGCAGCTTAGATGGGCTGAATCAGCCCCAGCATTTT | - | TRBJ1-5 | TRBV7-9
CASSSQGGETQYF | TGTGCCAGCAGTTCCCAGGGGGGAGAGACCCAGTACTTC | - | TRBJ2-5 | TRBV11-3
CASSLGETFTETQYF | TGTGCCAGCAGCTTAGGGGAGACATTCACGGAGACCCAGTACTTC | - | TRBJ2-5 | TRBV7-2